These 16 T cell receptor beta chains were sequenced from one sample in a study of T-cell memory formation after mild COVID-19. TCRdb called the 5' RACE reads again in MiXCR, with one record for every CDR3 protein. The sample yields around 300,000 distinct CDR3 sequences, over 11% seen once. Source material: PBMCs or a T cell subset sorted from them (not recorded which). The receptors come from a man in his late teens or twenties who had mild COVID-19 (a few samples of this study predate the infection). Cell type and time point are not known.

CDR3 sequence reads: CASSGQGPSYEQYF. CDR3 bases: TGTGCCAGCAGCGGACAGGGGCCTTCCTACGAGCAGTACTTC. The chain couples TRBV12-3 or TRBV12-4 to TRBJ2-7, with 9 bases lining up with TRBD1. V was clipped by 6 bases and J by 1 base; unmatched bases: 4. The CDR3 spans 14 residues.

V gene TRBV9 combines with J gene TRBJ2-2, with D hard to call. Between the trimmed V and J ends, which lost 1 base and 6 bases, there was a span of 7 bases. The germline CDR1 and CDR2 sequences are SGDLS and YYNGEE. The CDR3 sequence is 13 residues long. CDR3 in DNA: TGTGCCAGCAGCGTAAAGCCGGCCGGGGAGCTGTTTTTT. Amino acids: CASSVKPAGELFF.

There are many counts of this clonotype. This chain uses TRBV28 with TRBJ1-2; D ambiguous. Trimming removed 1 base from V and 6 bases from J, with 9 bases in between. CDR3 length: 13 residues. CDR1 is MDHEN and CDR2 is SYDVKM in the germline V gene. DNA of the CDR3: TGTGCCAGCAGTTTATCGAATGCGGATGGCTACACCTTC. Translated, it gives CASSLSNADGYTF.

This clonotype appeared a few times. The CDR3 is CASTQRGTGNTGELFF. As DNA, the CDR3 is TGTGCCAGCACCCAAAGGGGGACAGGGAACACCGGGGAGCTGTTTTTT. The V call is TRBV12-3 or TRBV12-4, the J call TRBJ2-2, with 8 bases fitting TRBD1. Trimming cost V 7 bases and J 1 base; bases outside gene matches: 8. CDR3 length: 16 amino acids.

The rearrangement links TRBV5-1 to TRBJ2-2; the D gene is possibly TRBD2 (6 bases). Germline V gives CDR1 SGHRS, CDR2 YFSETQ. V was trimmed by 7 bases and J by 3 bases, leaving 19 bases between them. The CDR3 consists of 16 residues. CDR3 region: CASRPPGVGDTGELFF. The CDR3 nucleotides read TGCGCCAGCCGACCGCCGGGAGTAGGGGACACCGGGGAGCTGTTTTTT.

The chain's CDR3 is CATSGNRDETQYF. CDR3 coding DNA: TGTGCCACCAGTGGTAACAGGGATGAGACCCAGTACTTC. The chain has TRBV24-1 and TRBJ2-5; TRBD1 is a possible D gene (6 bases). The CDR3 sequence is 13 residues long. Germline V gives CDR1 KGHDR, CDR2 SFDVKD. The V and J ends lost 5 bases and 5 bases respectively, with 11 bases between them.

This CDR3 is CASSWVGTGREKLFF. The DNA of the CDR3 is TGTGCCAGCAGTTGGGTCGGGACAGGGCGCGAAAAACTGTTTTTT. The chain combines TRBV27 with TRBJ1-4; 9 positions match TRBD1. The germline gives CDR1 MNHEY, CDR2 SMNVEV (reference sequence). V shed 4 bases, J shed 8 bases, and the junction held 8 bases outside the gene matches. This CDR3 is built from 15 residues.

This clonotype was observed a handful of times. The chain recombines TRBV6-2 or TRBV6-3 with TRBJ1-6, with D unresolved. V gave up 7 bases and J gave up 8 bases, with 18 bases separating them. The CDR3 length is 15 residues. Germline V gene sequence: CDR1 MNHEY, CDR2 SVGEGT. This CDR3 is CASKVIRSLDSPLHF. The CDR3 nucleotides are TGTGCCAGCAAAGTCATCAGGTCGCTGGATTCACCCCTCCACTTT.

J is TRBJ1-2 and V is TRBV6-5; D not resolved. Germline V CDR1 and CDR2: MNHEY, SVGAGI. Trimming took off 0 bases at V and 4 bases at J, with 12 bases between the two ends. The CDR3 contains 15 residues. The DNA for the CDR3 is TGTGCCAGCAGTTACTCGTTAGCTGGTTTCTATGGCTACACCTTC. Translation: CASSYSLAGFYGYTF.

For the CDR3, the DNA is TGTGCCAGCAGCCCCGGCAGCGGGAACTACAATGAGCAGTTCTTC. Amino acids: CASSPGSGNYNEQFF. The chain couples TRBV7-3 to TRBJ2-1, with TRBD2 matching over 7 bases. Germline V lookup: CDR1 SGHTA, CDR2 FQGTGA. The CDR3 runs to 15 residues. The J segment lost 3 bases and the V segment lost 5 bases, leaving 7 bases of the junction unmatched.

The CDR3 loop reads CATPTGDQALAGAPLHF. CDR3 DNA sequence: TGTGCCACTCCGACGGGGGACCAAGCCCTGGCGGGTGCACCCCTCCACTTT. This chain connects TRBV6-4 to TRBJ1-6, with D possibly being TRBD1 (5 bases). Trimming took 10 bases from V and 11 from J, leaving 30 bases between them. CDR3 length: 17 residues. Germline CDR1 is MRHNA and CDR2 is SNTAGT.

This clonotype was counted between two and nine times. This chain links TRBV5-1 with TRBJ2-3, with 9 bases matching TRBD2. Germline V gene data show CDR1 as SGHRS and CDR2 as YFSETQ. The V segment lost 3 bases and the J segment 4 bases; nucleotides outside the gene matches: 9. The CDR3 totals 16 residues. CDR3 sequence: CASSSEPLAGSDTQYF. The CDR3 bases are TGCGCCAGCAGCTCGGAGCCTCTAGCGGGGTCAGATACGCAGTATTTT.

The chain couples TRBV19 to TRBJ1-5, with a possible D match to TRBD1 (6 bases). The CDR3 runs 15 residues. V lost 7 bases and J lost 6, with 19 bases in between. Per germline, CDR1 LNHDA and CDR2 SQIVND (reference sequence). Written as DNA, the CDR3 is TGTGCCAGTACTCTAACGCCGGGGGCGATTCAGCCCCAGCATTTT. As protein: CASTLTPGAIQPQHF.

This clonotype was observed many times. The V and J genes are TRBV24-1 and TRBJ1-2; a possible D gene is TRBD1 (5 bases). The germline V gene has CDR1 KGHDR and CDR2 SFDVKD. The CDR3 extends over 14 amino acids. The V end was cut by 10 bases, the J end by 6 bases, with 20 bases between. The CDR3 DNA sequence: TGTGCCACTCAGACCAACGGGGCCTTGGATGGCTACACCTTC. Encoded protein: CATQTNGALDGYTF.

The chain uses TRBV12-3 or TRBV12-4 and TRBJ1-6; no reliable D call. V lost 3 bases and J 10 bases, leaving 13 bases between the germline ends. This CDR3 region has 14 residues. The CDR3 sequence: CASSFRSIFSPLHF. The CDR3 nucleotides are TGTGCCAGCAGTTTTCGGTCTATTTTCTCACCCCTCCACTTT.

This clonotype was seen a few times. V is TRBV4-2 and J is TRBJ1-1; tentative D call: TRBD1 (6 bases). Per the germline V gene, CDR1 is LGHNA and CDR2 is YNFKEQ. This CDR3 is 15 amino acids long. V dropped 0 bases and J dropped 5 bases, with 13 bases sitting between them. The CDR3 protein is CASSQESGAGTEAFF. CDR3 DNA sequence: TGTGCCAGCAGCCAAGAGTCGGGGGCCGGTACTGAAGCTTTCTTT.